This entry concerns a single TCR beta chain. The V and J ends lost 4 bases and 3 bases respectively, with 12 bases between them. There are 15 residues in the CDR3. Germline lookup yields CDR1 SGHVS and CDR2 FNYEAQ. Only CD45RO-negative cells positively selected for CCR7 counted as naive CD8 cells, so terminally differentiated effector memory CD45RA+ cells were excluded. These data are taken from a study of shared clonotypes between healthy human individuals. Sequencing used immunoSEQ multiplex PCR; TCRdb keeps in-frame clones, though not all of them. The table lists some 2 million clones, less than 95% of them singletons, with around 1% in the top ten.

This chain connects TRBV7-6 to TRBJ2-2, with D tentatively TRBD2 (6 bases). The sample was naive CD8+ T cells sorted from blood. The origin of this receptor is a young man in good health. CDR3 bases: TGTGCCAGCAGCTCACTAGCTGCGGACACCGGGGAGCTGTTTTTT. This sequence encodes CASSSLAADTGELFF.